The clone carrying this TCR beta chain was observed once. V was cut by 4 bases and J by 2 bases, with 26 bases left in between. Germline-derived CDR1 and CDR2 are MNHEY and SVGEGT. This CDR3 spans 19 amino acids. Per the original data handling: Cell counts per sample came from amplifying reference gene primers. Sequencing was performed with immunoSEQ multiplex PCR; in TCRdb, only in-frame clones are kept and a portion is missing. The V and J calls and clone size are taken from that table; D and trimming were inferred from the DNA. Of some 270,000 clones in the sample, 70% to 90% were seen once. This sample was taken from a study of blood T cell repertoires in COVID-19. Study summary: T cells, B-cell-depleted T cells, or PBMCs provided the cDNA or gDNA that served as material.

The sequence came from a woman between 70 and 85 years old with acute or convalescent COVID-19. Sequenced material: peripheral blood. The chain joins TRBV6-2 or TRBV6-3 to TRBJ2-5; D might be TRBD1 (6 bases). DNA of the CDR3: TGTGCCAGCAGTTTCGAGGTTCCAGGCGGCAGGGGCCTTCAAGAGACCCAGTACTTC. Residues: CASSFEVPGGRGLQETQYF.